Each of the 18 T cell receptor beta chains below was sequenced from the same sample in a study of blood T cell repertoires in COVID-19. Using immunoSEQ multiplex PCR, the repertoire was profiled, and TCRdb retains in-frame clones only, with some absent. The sample lists roughly 99,000 clones; 65% to 85% were seen once. The sample taken for sequencing was peripheral blood. The receptor set was obtained from an elderly woman with acute or convalescent COVID-19.

The chain employs TRBV5-8 and TRBJ2-1, with TRBD2 as a possible D gene (6 bases). CDR3 length: 16 residues. The V end was cut by 3 bases, the J end by 7 bases, with 20 bases between. CDR1 SGHTS and CDR2 YDEGEE come from the germline V gene. The CDR3 loop is CASSSPVLAFYNEQFF. CDR3 nucleotides: TGTGCCAGCAGCTCCCCCGTTCTAGCGTTCTATAATGAGCAGTTCTTC.

The chain couples TRBV7-2 to TRBJ2-1, with TRBD2 matching over 8 bases. The germline V gene has CDR1 SGHTA and CDR2 FQGNSA. V shed 3 bases, J shed 3 bases, and the junction held 10 bases outside the gene matches. This CDR3 is built from 17 residues. The CDR3 region is CASSFLAGRLDYNEQFF. The CDR3 DNA is TGTGCCAGCAGCTTCCTAGCGGGTCGCCTCGACTACAATGAGCAGTTCTTC.

V and J are TRBV5-1 and TRBJ1-3; no reliable D call. The CDR3 length is 15 residues. Germline CDR1 reads SGHRS; CDR2 reads YFSETQ. V lost 2 bases and J 4 bases, leaving 13 bases between the germline ends. The CDR3 nucleotides are TGCGCCAGCAGCTTCGTCTCGGGGTCCGGAAACACCATATATTTT. Amino acid sequence: CASSFVSGSGNTIYF.

This chain connects TRBV18 to TRBJ1-5; D is ambiguous. The germline gives CDR1 KGHSH, CDR2 LQKENI. The V gene lost 5 bases and the J gene lost 4 bases, with 12 bases spanning the gap. This CDR3 region has 14 residues. CDR3 sequence reads: CASSIENLNQPQHF. The DNA for the CDR3 is TGTGCCAGCTCAATAGAGAACCTTAATCAGCCCCAGCATTTT.

The chain joins TRBV19 to TRBJ2-5; TRBD1 matches 12 bases. The CDR3 length is 16 residues. Per the germline V gene, CDR1 is LNHDA and CDR2 is SQIVND (reference sequence). J was trimmed by 5 bases and V by 3 bases; bases with no gene match: 7. CDR3 loop: CASSIVGQGAGETQYF. The CDR3 nucleotides are TGTGCCAGTAGTATCGTGGGACAGGGGGCGGGGGAGACCCAGTACTTC.

The J gene is TRBJ2-7, the V gene TRBV5-1; 7 bases fit TRBD1. CDR1 and CDR2 from the germline V gene are SGHRS and YFSETQ. This CDR3 has 14 residues. V gave up 4 bases and J gave up 1 base; unmatched junction bases: 5. In DNA form, the CDR3 reads TGCGCCAGCAGCCGGGACAGTTCTTCCTACGAGCAGTACTTC. Protein sequence: CASSRDSSSYEQYF.

The rearrangement joins TRBV2 to TRBJ2-7, with 9 nucleotides matching TRBD2. V was pared by 3 bases and J by 0 bases, with 9 bases of the junction left unmatched. The CDR3 totals 17 residues. The V gene's germline CDR1 is SNHLY and CDR2 FYNNEI. In DNA, the CDR3 is TGTGCCAGCAGTGATTCTGGTAGCGGGGGTCCCTCCTACGAGCAGTACTTC. Protein sequence: CASSDSGSGGPSYEQYF.

The V call is TRBV7-3, the J call TRBJ2-3; weak D call: TRBD1 (6 bases). This CDR3 comprises 14 residues. The V end lost 8 bases, the J end lost 1 base, and 13 bases lay between the germline ends. Per germline, CDR1 SGHTA and CDR2 FQGTGA. This CDR3 reads CASQTGHGTDTQYF. DNA for the CDR3: TGTGCCAGCCAAACAGGGCATGGCACAGATACGCAGTATTTT.

J is TRBJ2-3 and V is TRBV6-2 or TRBV6-3; 7 bases are a match to TRBD1. V dropped 2 bases and J dropped 1; count of bases not matched to a gene: 9. Germline V CDR1 and CDR2: MNHEY, SVGEGT. The CDR3 spans 17 residues. CDR3 sequence: CASSYNPRDRRTDTQYF. CDR3 sequence (DNA): TGTGCCAGCAGTTACAACCCCCGGGACAGACGCACAGATACGCAGTATTTT.

This rearrangement joins TRBV28 to TRBJ2-3, with 10 bases fitting TRBD2. After removal of 6 bases from V and 5 bases from J, the junction contained 8 bases not matched to a gene. Looked up from germline, CDR1 is MDHEN and CDR2 is SYDVKM. This CDR3 region has 15 residues. The CDR3 DNA reads TGTGCCAGCAGCCGGGCCGGGACTAGCGAAGATACGCAGTATTTT. It specifies CASSRAGTSEDTQYF.

The chain uses TRBV7-2 and TRBJ1-5, with D hard to call. This CDR3 has 12 residues. Germline CDR1 SGHTA, CDR2 FQGNSA. V lost 3 bases and J lost 7, with 7 bases in between. CDR3 DNA sequence: TGTGCCAGCAGCTTTCCTAAGCAGCCCCAGCATTTT. It codes for CASSFPKQPQHF.

The chain is built from TRBV19 and TRBJ1-5; TRBD1 might be the D (5 bases). The length of the CDR3 is 15 residues. CDR1 and CDR2 (germline): LNHDA, SQIVND (reference sequence). V was cut by 7 bases and J by 7 bases, with 20 bases left in between. The CDR3 nucleotides are TGTGCCAGTACCAGATCAACGGGGGGGGAACAGCCCCAGCATTTT. Translated: CASTRSTGGEQPQHF. The whole variable domain, filled in from reference TRBV19 and TRBJ1-5, reads DGGITQSPKYLFRKEGQNVTLSCEQNLNHDAMYWYRQDPGQGLRLIYYSQIVNDFQKGDIAEGYSVSREKKESFPLTVTSAQKNPTAFYLCASTRSTGGEQPQHFGDGTRLSIL.

This chain uses TRBV30 with TRBJ1-3; D possibly corresponds to TRBD1 (6 bases). Looked up from germline, CDR1 is GTSNPN and CDR2 is SVGIG (reference sequence). The CDR3 sequence is 16 residues long. Trimming took off 2 bases at V and 0 bases at J, with 14 bases between the two ends. CDR3 coding DNA: TGTGCCTGGAGTCCGCCGGACAGACCCTCTGGAAACACCATATATTTT. Its protein product is CAWSPPDRPSGNTIYF.

This chain joins TRBV10-1 and TRBJ1-3, with D tentatively TRBD1 (6 bases). CDR1 WNHNN and CDR2 SYGVQD come from the germline V gene (reference sequence). The CDR3 loop spans 14 amino acids. V was shortened by 6 bases and J by 3 bases, with 12 bases between the two germline ends. This chain's CDR3 is CASSIQGVGNTIYF. The CDR3 nucleotides are TGCGCCAGCAGCATACAGGGAGTTGGAAACACCATATATTTT.

The rearrangement joins TRBV4-3 to TRBJ1-2; 8 bases are shared with TRBD1. J gave up 4 bases and V 0 bases, and 13 bases lay outside the gene matches. The CDR3 runs 18 residues. Germline values: CDR1 LGHNA, CDR2 YSLEER. The CDR3 region has the DNA TGCGCCAGCAGCCAAGAAAGCCTTTGGGCAGGGGGCAGCTATGGCTACACCTTC. Residues: CASSQESLWAGGSYGYTF.

This chain connects TRBV5-4 to TRBJ2-1; D unclear. Germline-derived CDR1 and CDR2 are SGHNT and YYREEE (reference sequence). This CDR3 spans 15 amino acids. Trimming cost V 2 bases and J 2 bases, with 11 bases left between them. The CDR3 DNA is TGTGCCAGCAGCTTTGAAGCGACCCCCTACAATGAGCAGTTCTTC. Its translation is CASSFEATPYNEQFF.

V and J are TRBV2 and TRBJ2-2, with a possible D match to TRBD1 (6 bases). The CDR3 spans 16 residues. Germline loops: CDR1 SNHLY, CDR2 FYNNEI. The ends were cut back, 6 bases at V and 2 bases at J, with 16 bases in the middle. For the CDR3, the DNA is TGTGCCAGCAGACTAGAGAGGGGGTTTAACACCGGGGAGCTGTTTTTT. Encoded protein: CASRLERGFNTGELFF.

The rearrangement joins TRBV27 to TRBJ1-2, with a weak D call TRBD1 (6 bases). Germline CDR1 and CDR2: MNHEY and SMNVEV (reference sequence). This CDR3 is 14 amino acids long. Trimming removed 4 bases from V and 6 bases from J, with 15 bases in between. CDR3 coding DNA: TGTGCCAGCAGTTCAATCCAGGGGTTAGATGGCTACACCTTC. Its protein product is CASSSIQGLDGYTF.